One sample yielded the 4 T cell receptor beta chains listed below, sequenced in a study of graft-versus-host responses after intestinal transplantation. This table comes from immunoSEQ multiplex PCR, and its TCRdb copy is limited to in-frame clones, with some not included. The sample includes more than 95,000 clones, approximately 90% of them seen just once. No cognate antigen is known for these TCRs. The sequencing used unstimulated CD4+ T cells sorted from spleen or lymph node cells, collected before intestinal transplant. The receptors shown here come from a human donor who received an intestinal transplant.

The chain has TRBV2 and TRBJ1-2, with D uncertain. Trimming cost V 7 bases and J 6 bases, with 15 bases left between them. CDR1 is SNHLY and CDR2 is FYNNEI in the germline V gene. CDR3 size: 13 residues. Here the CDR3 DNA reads TGTGCCAGCAATATCAATCCCCAGGATGGCTACACCTTC. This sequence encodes CASNINPQDGYTF.

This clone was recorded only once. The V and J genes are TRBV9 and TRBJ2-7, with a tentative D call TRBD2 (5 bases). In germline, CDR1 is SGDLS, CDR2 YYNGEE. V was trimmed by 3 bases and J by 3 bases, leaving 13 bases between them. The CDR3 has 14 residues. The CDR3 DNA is TGTGCCAGCAGCGAGAGAGGTACTAGCTACGAGCAGTACTTC. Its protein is CASSERGTSYEQYF.

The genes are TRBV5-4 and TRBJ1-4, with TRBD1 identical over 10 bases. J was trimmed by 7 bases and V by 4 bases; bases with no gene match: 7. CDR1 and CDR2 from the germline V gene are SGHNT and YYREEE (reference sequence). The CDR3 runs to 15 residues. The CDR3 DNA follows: TGTGCCAGCAGCGGCCGGACAGGGGGAGGTGAAAAACTGTTTTTT. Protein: CASSGRTGGGEKLFF.

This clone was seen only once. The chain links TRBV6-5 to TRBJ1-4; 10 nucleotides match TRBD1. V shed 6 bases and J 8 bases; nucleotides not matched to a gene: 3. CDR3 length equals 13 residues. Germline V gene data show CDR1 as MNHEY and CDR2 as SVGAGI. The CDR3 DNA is TGTGCCAGCAGGAGACAGGGGGCAGAAAAACTGTTTTTT. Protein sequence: CASRRQGAEKLFF.